The T cell receptor beta chain under discussion was sequenced for a study of OX40 agonist ivuxolimab in advanced cancers. Study-wide context: At doses from 0.01 to 10 mg/kg, patients were given intravenous ivuxolimab every 2 weeks. Prior checkpoint blockade (anti-PD-1, anti-PD-L1 or anti-CTLA-4) was permitted; around 39% had it. Three patients, one with hepatocellular carcinoma and two with cutaneous melanoma, achieved partial responses.

V was cut by 7 bases and J by 3 bases, with 12 bases left in between. This CDR3 is 14 amino acids long. From germline, CDR1 is LNHDA and CDR2 SQIVND (reference sequence). The study, taken as a whole, reports: Clonal expansion was seen in CD4+ and CD8+ blood T cells by week 6 at 0.1 to 3.0 mg/kg.

The method was immunoSEQ multiplex PCR; TCRdb's version includes in-frame clones alone and lacks a portion of them. The data show 70,000 to 95,000 clones, around 90% seen once. The count of this clone is one. The target antigen is unknown. This chain uses TRBV19 with TRBJ2-2; D perhaps matches TRBD2 (5 bases). The clonotype originates from an adult with an advanced solid tumor such as melanoma, head and neck, liver or kidney cancer. The material sequenced was CD4+ or CD8+ T cells sorted from blood, taken in a trial of the OX40 agonist ivuxolimab. This CDR3 reads CASNLGEDTGELFF. CDR3 in DNA: TGTGCCAGTAATCTGGGAGAGGACACCGGGGAGCTGTTTTTT.